A single sample gave rise to the 13 T cell receptor beta chains below, sequenced in a study of blood T cell repertoires in COVID-19. Some clones are missing from TCRdb's copy, which holds only in-frame ones; the method was immunoSEQ multiplex PCR. The data show some 250,000 clones, roughly 86% seen once. Material for sequencing was peripheral blood. The receptors shown here come from a human donor in a cohort sampled during active COVID-19.

The V call is TRBV7-3, the J call TRBJ2-2; TRBD2 matches 9 bases. Germline CDR1 reads SGHTA; CDR2 reads FQGTGA. With 1 base clipped from V and 4 bases from J, the junction kept 10 bases outside the gene matches. This CDR3 comprises 18 residues. The CDR3 region has the DNA TGTGCCAGCAGCTTAATCGGTAGCGGGAGATCGGGCACCGGGGAGCTGTTTTTT. Its protein is CASSLIGSGRSGTGELFF.

This rearrangement joins TRBV11-2 to TRBJ1-4; D remains unclear. V lost 2 bases and J 7 bases, leaving 17 bases between the germline ends. Per the germline V gene, CDR1 is SGHAT and CDR2 is FQNNGV. The CDR3 has 16 amino acids. The DNA of the CDR3 is TGTGCCAGCAGCTTACTCCGAGGCATCCCCAGTGAAAAACTGTTTTTT. Encoded protein: CASSLLRGIPSEKLFF.

The chain uses TRBV11-1 and TRBJ2-7; the D is unclear. The germline CDR1 and CDR2 sequences are SGHAT and FQDESV (reference sequence). V was shortened by 5 bases and J by 1 base, with 15 bases between the two germline ends. The CDR3 is 15 residues long. The CDR3 DNA follows: TGTGCCAGCAGCCTCATCCCCGCGGTGTCCTACGAGCAGTACTTC. Its translation is CASSLIPAVSYEQYF.

The chain has TRBV7-2 and TRBJ1-5, with D tentatively TRBD1 (5 bases). This CDR3 comprises 15 residues. Germline loops: CDR1 SGHTA, CDR2 FQGNSA. Trimming pared 3 bases from V and 3 bases from J, leaving 12 bases between. CDR3 sequence reads: CASSFWDSSNQPQHF. Written as DNA, the CDR3 is TGTGCCAGCAGCTTCTGGGACTCATCCAATCAGCCCCAGCATTTT.

This sequence joins TRBV14 and TRBJ2-7; 12 bases map to TRBD2. After removal of 2 bases from V and 0 bases from J, the junction contained 11 bases not matched to a gene. The germline CDR1 and CDR2 sequences are SGHDN and FVKESK. This CDR3 contains 19 residues. CDR3 amino acids: CASSQNPGTSGRSSYEQYF. CDR3 DNA sequence: TGTGCCAGCAGCCAAAATCCCGGGACTAGCGGGCGTAGCTCCTACGAGCAGTACTTC.

V gene TRBV9 combines with J gene TRBJ2-5; 12 bases match TRBD2. The junction had 8 bases not matched to a gene; V was cut back by 4 bases and J by 4 bases. Germline V gene lookup returns CDR1 SGDLS and CDR2 YYNGEE. The CDR3 runs 16 residues. This CDR3 reads CASSPRASGRGETQYF. The DNA of the CDR3 is TGTGCCAGCAGCCCTCGGGCTAGCGGGAGGGGAGAGACCCAGTACTTC.

Points on this clone: Different DNA sequences within this sample yield the same CDR3. The CDR3 sequence: CASSLGQGEAFF. CDR3 nucleotide sequence: TGTGCCAGCAGTTTGGGACAGGGTGAAGCTTTCTTT. The chain employs TRBV28 and TRBJ1-1; TRBD1 agrees at 9 bases. V lost 3 bases, J lost 7 bases, and 0 bases stayed unmatched. CDR1 MDHEN and CDR2 SYDVKM come from the germline V gene. This CDR3 is 12 amino acids long.

The chain is built from TRBV18 and TRBJ2-7; no definite D call. The germline V and J ends were trimmed by 0 bases and 3 bases, with 6 bases remaining between them. CDR1 and CDR2 from the germline V gene are KGHSH and LQKENI. The CDR3 is made up of 13 amino acids. CDR3 in amino acids: CASSPPLVYEQYF. Written as DNA, the CDR3 is TGTGCCAGCTCACCACCTCTAGTCTACGAGCAGTACTTC.

As to this clone: The sample has other DNA sequences that encode this CDR3 too. The rearrangement links TRBV4-3 to TRBJ2-7; a weak D match, TRBD2 (6 bases). The germline V gene has CDR1 LGHNA and CDR2 YSLEER. V was clipped by 0 bases and J by 0 bases, with 9 bases between them. The CDR3 length is 15 residues. CDR3 amino acids: CASSQDRGSSYEQYF. The CDR3, as DNA: TGCGCCAGCAGCCAAGATCGGGGGTCCTCCTACGAGCAGTACTTC.

The gene calls are TRBV18 and TRBJ2-6, with TRBD1 matching 10 bases. The length of the CDR3 is 15 residues. Germline lookup yields CDR1 KGHSH and CDR2 LQKENI. Losses at the gene ends were 4 bases for V and 12 bases for J; bases not matched to a gene: 9. CDR3 residues: CASSLTGTGDGVLTF. The CDR3 DNA reads TGTGCCAGCTCACTAACCGGGACAGGGGACGGCGTCCTGACTTTC.

This chain links TRBV28 with TRBJ2-7; weak D call: TRBD1 (8 bases). The CDR3 spans 12 residues. CDR1 is MDHEN and CDR2 is SYDVKM in the germline V gene. V lost 5 bases, J lost 7 bases, and 12 bases lay in between. CDR3 protein: CASSNRGGEQYF. The DNA of the CDR3 is TGTGCCAGCAGTAACAGGGGGGGGGAGCAGTACTTC.

J is TRBJ2-7 and V is TRBV28; D is ambiguous. This CDR3 comprises 12 residues. The germline gives CDR1 MDHEN, CDR2 SYDVKM. V was cut by 6 bases and J by 4 bases, with 10 bases left in between. Here the CDR3 reads CASSTLRYEQYF. In nucleotides, the CDR3 is TGTGCCAGCAGCACCCTGAGATACGAGCAGTACTTC.

This chain joins TRBV28 and TRBJ1-2, with a tentative D call TRBD1 (6 bases). Germline loops: CDR1 MDHEN, CDR2 SYDVKM. The CDR3 is made up of 13 amino acids. Trimming removed 7 bases at V and 4 bases at J, with 13 bases between. As DNA, the CDR3 is TGTGCCAGCACGGGGGGGCCCCCCTATGGCTACACCTTC. Amino acids: CASTGGPPYGYTF.